This T cell receptor (beta chain) derives from a study of glioma-infiltrating T cells after dendritic cell vaccination. As for the study in general: Glioblastoma patients came from Phase I and II dendritic cell vaccination trials. Patients received three intradermal dendritic cell vaccine injections at biweekly intervals.

Time point indicated: after dendritic cell vaccination, including at tumor progression/relapse. The method was immunoSEQ multiplex PCR; TCRdb's version includes in-frame clones alone and lacks a portion of them. The table lists about 94,000 clones, more than 70% of them singletons. The length of the CDR3 is 14 residues. Between the trimmed V and J ends, which lost 0 bases and 1 base, there was a span of 6 bases. From germline, CDR1 is MNHEY and CDR2 SMNVEV (reference sequence). This chain links TRBV27 with TRBJ1-2; D gene unclear. The clonotype was recovered from a human donor with glioblastoma. Sequencing used blood, obtained after dendritic cell vaccination. The chain's CDR3 is CASSLSGVNYGYTF. The CDR3 DNA sequence: TGTGCCAGCAGTTTATCCGGGGTTAACTATGGCTACACCTTC.